Shown below are 21 T cell receptor beta chains from a single sample sequenced in a study of Tregs in tolerant kidney transplant recipients. Some clones are missing from TCRdb's copy, which holds only in-frame ones; the method was immunoSEQ multiplex PCR. The table lists about 120,000 clones, about 90% of them singletons, with around 0.6% in the top ten. The sequencing input was CD4+ T cells from blood. The receptors come from a human donor in good health.

V usage is TRBV9 and J usage is TRBJ2-1; a possible D gene is TRBD1 (5 bases). The germline V and J ends were trimmed by 0 bases and 9 bases, with 19 bases remaining between them. The CDR3 is 16 residues long. CDR1 and CDR2 (germline): SGDLS, YYNGEE. The CDR3, as DNA: TGTGCCAGCAGCGTAGCAGTTGGGGCTCGCTCAGGTGAGCAGTTCTTC. This translates into CASSVAVGARSGEQFF.

The V and J genes are TRBV5-4 and TRBJ1-3; no firm D call. Per the germline V gene, CDR1 is SGHNT and CDR2 is YYREEE (reference sequence). Trimming took 5 bases from V and 0 from J, leaving 6 bases between them. The CDR3 sequence is 13 residues long. The CDR3: CASSIDSGNTIYF. The CDR3 DNA follows: TGTGCCAGCAGTATTGACTCTGGAAACACCATATATTTT. Looking up the rest from reference TRBV5-4 and TRBJ1-3 gives the full variable domain: ETGVTQSPTHLIKTRGQQVTLRCSSQSGHNTVSWYQQALGQGPQFIFQYYREEENGRGNFPPRFSGLQFPNYSSELNVNALELDDSALYLCASSIDSGNTIYFGEGSWLTVV.

V and J are TRBV5-1 and TRBJ2-1, with D perhaps TRBD1 (5 bases). V was shortened by 4 bases and J by 5 bases, with 10 bases between the two germline ends. The germline CDR1 and CDR2 sequences are SGHRS and YFSETQ. The CDR3 is made up of 13 amino acids. The CDR3 sequence: CASSQGTHNEQFF. In DNA form, the CDR3 reads TGCGCCAGCAGCCAGGGAACGCACAATGAGCAGTTCTTC.

The chain employs TRBV6-5 and TRBJ1-4, with D perhaps matching TRBD1 (6 bases). This CDR3 has 14 residues. Germline V gene data show CDR1 as MNHEY and CDR2 as SVGAGI. Trimming pared 2 bases from V and 6 bases from J, leaving 10 bases between. CDR3 bases: TGTGCCAGCAGTTACGGGGGGGCCCATGAAAAACTGTTTTTT. Protein sequence: CASSYGGAHEKLFF.

V gene TRBV30 combines with J gene TRBJ2-5; D not certain. This CDR3 comprises 12 residues. CDR1 is GTSNPN, CDR2 SVGIG, per germline (reference sequence). The ends were cut back, 0 bases at V and 3 bases at J, with 5 bases in the middle. CDR3 loop: CAWSVQKETQYF. The CDR3, as DNA: TGTGCCTGGAGTGTACAGAAAGAGACCCAGTACTTC.

In nucleotides, the CDR3 is TGTGCCAGCAGCTTTGCAGGGGGCACCGGGGAGCTGTTTTTT. Its protein product is CASSFAGGTGELFF. The V call is TRBV5-4, the J call TRBJ2-2; 7 nucleotides agree with TRBD1. Germline CDR1 and CDR2: SGHNT and YYREEE (reference sequence). V trimming: 2 bases; J trimming: 4 bases; junction bases outside the gene matches: 2. The CDR3 extends over 14 amino acids.

The chain combines TRBV18 with TRBJ1-2; the D is unclear. Germline CDR1 reads KGHSH; CDR2 reads LQKENI. Trimming took 4 bases from V and 2 from J, leaving 20 bases between them. The CDR3 has 17 amino acids. CDR3 amino acids: CASSLNTNNRRNYGYTF. The DNA for the CDR3 is TGTGCCAGCTCACTAAATACTAACAACAGACGGAACTATGGCTACACCTTC.

The CDR3 DNA reads as TGTGCCAGCTCCCGGAGAGGTACTGAAGCTTTCTTT. Amino acid sequence: CASSRRGTEAFF. V usage is TRBV18 and J usage is TRBJ1-1, with D unresolved. Per the germline V gene, CDR1 is KGHSH and CDR2 is LQKENI. The CDR3 contains 12 residues. The germline V and J ends were trimmed by 6 bases and 5 bases, with 10 bases remaining between them.

This chain uses TRBV6-1 with TRBJ2-3, with 9 positions matching TRBD2. V was pared by 4 bases and J by 2 bases, with 7 bases of the junction left unmatched. In germline, CDR1 is MNHNS, CDR2 SASEGT. The CDR3 sequence is 16 residues long. The CDR3: CASSAPGTSPTDTQYF. CDR3 coding DNA: TGTGCCAGCAGTGCCCCCGGGACTAGCCCCACAGATACGCAGTATTTT.

The V and J genes are TRBV7-8 and TRBJ2-3, with TRBD2 matching 14 bases. Trimming at V came to 3 bases and at J to 6 bases, leaving 5 bases not matched to a gene. There are 16 residues in the CDR3. Germline CDR1 SGHVS, CDR2 FQNEAQ. In DNA form, the CDR3 reads TGTGCCAGCAGCTTCGGGACTAGCGGGAGAACCGATACGCAGTATTTT. Its protein product is CASSFGTSGRTDTQYF.

This chain links TRBV30 with TRBJ2-3; TRBD2 aligns across 10 bases. CDR3 size: 15 residues. V lost 1 base to trimming and J lost 4 bases; unmatched junction nucleotides: 5. Per germline, CDR1 GTSNPN and CDR2 SVGIG (reference sequence). Here the CDR3 reads CAWSDSGRASDTQYF. In DNA, the CDR3 is TGTGCCTGGAGTGACAGCGGGAGGGCCTCAGATACGCAGTATTTT.

V gene TRBV6-6 combines with J gene TRBJ2-1, with D perhaps TRBD1 (5 bases). This CDR3 comprises 12 residues. With 6 bases removed from V and 8 bases from J, the gap between germline ends came to 11 bases. Per germline, CDR1 MNHNY and CDR2 SVGAGI (reference sequence). In DNA form, the CDR3 reads TGTGCCAGCAGGCCCCAGGGCGATGAGCAGTTCTTC. Translated, it gives CASRPQGDEQFF.

This chain links TRBV18 with TRBJ1-4, with 10 bases aligning to TRBD1. Trimming at V came to 2 bases and at J to 11 bases, leaving 11 bases not matched to a gene. Germline CDR1 is KGHSH and CDR2 is LQKENI. The CDR3 contains 16 residues. The CDR3 bases are TGTGCCAGCTCACCATACGGGACAGGGGACAGTGTGAAACTGTTTTTT. Translation: CASSPYGTGDSVKLFF.

V usage is TRBV4-1 and J usage is TRBJ2-5; weak D call: TRBD2 (6 bases). The CDR3 consists of 16 residues. Germline CDR1 is MGHRA and CDR2 is YSYEKL. V was clipped by 4 bases and J by 6 bases, with 21 bases between them. The CDR3 spells CASSRAGTPGGKTQYF. CDR3 in DNA: TGCGCCAGCAGCCGGGCCGGGACTCCTGGTGGGAAGACCCAGTACTTC.

The J gene is TRBJ2-7, the V gene TRBV27, with TRBD1 identical over 12 bases. Losses at the gene ends were 4 bases for V and 2 bases for J; bases not matched to a gene: 9. CDR1 is MNHEY, CDR2 SMNVEV, per germline (reference sequence). The CDR3 spans 17 residues. CDR3: CASSSYSGQGAPYEQYF. CDR3 in DNA: TGTGCCAGCAGTTCATATTCGGGACAGGGGGCCCCCTACGAGCAGTACTTC.

The chain uses TRBV27 and TRBJ2-7; D possibly corresponds to TRBD2 (8 bases). There are 14 residues in the CDR3. V was pared by 5 bases and J by 8 bases, with 19 bases between. Germline values: CDR1 MNHEY, CDR2 SMNVEV (reference sequence). DNA of the CDR3: TGTGCCAGCAGTCTCGGGACAGTAGCGGGGCAGCAGTACTTC. Translated, it gives CASSLGTVAGQQYF.

This rearrangement joins TRBV5-1 to TRBJ1-1, with D perhaps matching TRBD1 (5 bases). Between the trimmed V and J ends, which lost 1 base and 4 bases, there was a span of 8 bases. The CDR3 runs 13 residues. Germline CDR1 is SGHRS and CDR2 is YFSETQ. The CDR3 sequence is CASSLMGGTEAFF. The CDR3 DNA reads TGCGCCAGCAGCTTGATGGGGGGCACTGAAGCTTTCTTT. Full variable domain (rest looked up from reference TRBV5-1 and TRBJ1-1): KAGVTQTPRYLIKTRGQQVTLSCSPISGHRSVSWYQQTPGQGLQFLFEYFSETQRNKGNFPGRFSGRQFSNSRSEMNVSTLELGDSALYLCASSLMGGTEAFFGQGTRLTVV.

The chain employs TRBV7-8 and TRBJ1-1; 7 bases match TRBD1. V trimming: 7 bases; J trimming: 0 bases; junction bases outside the gene matches: 2. The CDR3 totals 13 residues. The germline CDR1 and CDR2 sequences are SGHVS and FQNEAQ. As DNA, the CDR3 is TGTGCCAGCATGGGACAGATGAACACTGAAGCTTTCTTT. Its protein product is CASMGQMNTEAFF.

The rearrangement joins TRBV7-8 to TRBJ2-1, with 11 bases fitting TRBD2. V gave up 8 bases and J gave up 7 bases; unmatched junction bases: 10. Germline V gene sequence: CDR1 SGHVS, CDR2 FQNEAQ. The CDR3 extends over 15 amino acids. The CDR3 DNA is TGTGCCAGCTCCTCAGGGCTAGCGGGAGGTAATGAGCAGTTCTTC. Translating it yields CASSSGLAGGNEQFF.

CDR3 residues: CSVLRGLLETQYF. CDR3 sequence (DNA): TGCAGCGTCCTCAGGGGCCTCCTGGAGACCCAGTACTTC. This sequence joins TRBV29-1 and TRBJ2-5, with D maybe TRBD1 (6 bases). This CDR3 is built from 13 residues. The germline V and J ends were trimmed by 6 bases and 5 bases, with 16 bases remaining between them. Looked up from germline, CDR1 is SQVTM and CDR2 is ANQGSEA.

The chain has TRBV6-4 and TRBJ2-3, with D possibly being TRBD2 (6 bases). The CDR3 runs 13 residues. CDR1 is MRHNA, CDR2 SNTAGT, per germline. Deletions cut 3 bases from V and 3 bases from J, with 7 bases between. The CDR3 bases are TGTGCCAGCAGTGAAGGAGGGACAGATACGCAGTATTTT. Protein: CASSEGGTDTQYF.